Listed here are 18 T cell receptor beta chains from one sample, sequenced in a study of CD8+CD57+ T cells in acquired aplastic anemia. Profiling of TCR beta VDJ combinations and CDR3 sequences used genomic DNA as template. Each CDR3 protein is one row after TCRdb ran MiXCR on the reads. The sample consists of approximately 120,000 distinct CDR3 sequences, about 40% of them appearing once. Selection for sequencing was limited to patients who had shown CD8+CD57+ cell expansion by flow cytometry. The sequenced material came from sorted CD4+, CD8+, or CD8+CD57+ T cells (not recorded which) from PBMCs. The source is a human donor with aplastic anemia.

There are many counts of this clonotype. The gene calls are TRBV2 and TRBJ2-2, with 10 bases identical to TRBD1. CDR3 length: 14 amino acids. The germline V gene has CDR1 SNHLY and CDR2 FYNNEI. V shed 4 bases, J shed 6 bases, and the junction held 2 bases outside the gene matches. As DNA, the CDR3 is TGTGCCAGCAGTGGGGGGACAGGGGCCGGGGAGCTGTTTTTT. Protein: CASSGGTGAGELFF.

The gene calls are TRBV6-2 or TRBV6-3 and TRBJ1-6, with D unresolved. Germline V gene lookup returns CDR1 MNHEY and CDR2 SVGEGT. The CDR3 is made up of 14 amino acids. V was pared by 5 bases and J by 7 bases, with 12 bases between. Written as DNA, the CDR3 is TGTGCCAGCAGTGAGTTGATCAAGAATTCACCCCTCCACTTT. Translated, it gives CASSELIKNSPLHF.

Ten or more counts support this clonotype. The V call is TRBV9, the J call TRBJ2-1; 9 bases are a match to TRBD1. With V trimmed by 0 bases and J by 6 bases, 4 bases remained unmatched. The CDR3 consists of 15 residues. The germline V gene encodes CDR1 SGDLS and CDR2 YYNGEE. CDR3 nucleotides: TGTGCCAGCAGCGTAGCCGGGACAGGGTTCAATGAGCAGTTCTTC. Translated, it gives CASSVAGTGFNEQFF.

This clonotype was seen repeatedly, ten times or more. The gene calls are TRBV12-3 or TRBV12-4 and TRBJ1-5, with D hard to call. This CDR3 contains 15 residues. Trimming stripped 6 bases from V and 2 bases from J, with 14 bases between. This CDR3 reads CASSHNGRGNQPQHF. The CDR3 DNA reads TGTGCCAGCAGCCACAATGGACGGGGCAATCAGCCCCAGCATTTT.

This clonotype was counted at least ten times. The chain couples TRBV20-1 to TRBJ1-4, with D perhaps matching TRBD1 (6 bases). The CDR3 sequence is 14 residues long. Between the trimmed V and J ends, which lost 3 bases and 8 bases, there was a span of 16 bases. Germline V lookup: CDR1 DFQATT, CDR2 SNEGSKA (reference sequence). For the CDR3, the DNA is TGCAGTGCTAGTTTATCGGGGAGGGGGGAAAAACTGTTTTTT. This sequence encodes CSASLSGRGEKLFF.

The chain combines TRBV10-3 with TRBJ1-2; the D gene is possibly TRBD1 (6 bases). Germline-derived CDR1 and CDR2 are ENHRY and SYGVKD. V was cut by 4 bases and J by 3 bases, with 12 bases left in between. The CDR3 runs to 14 residues. CDR3 DNA sequence: TGTGCCATCAGTGGGACAGACTATTACTATGGCTACACCTTC. Its protein product is CAISGTDYYYGYTF.

This sequence joins TRBV11-2 and TRBJ2-7; D not resolved. The V gene's germline CDR1 is SGHAT and CDR2 FQNNGV. This CDR3 has 11 amino acids. Trimming cost V 5 bases and J 5 bases, with 7 bases left between them. The CDR3 is CASSVQHEQYF. DNA for the CDR3: TGTGCCAGCAGCGTCCAACACGAGCAGTACTTC.

The gene calls are TRBV7-6 and TRBJ2-7; tentative D call: TRBD1 (6 bases). Germline V gives CDR1 SGHVS, CDR2 FNYEAQ. V was pared by 1 base and J by 4 bases, with 11 bases between. The CDR3 is made up of 14 amino acids. The chain's CDR3 is CASSLGDKGYEQYF. The CDR3 nucleotides read TGTGCCAGCAGCTTAGGGGACAAGGGATACGAGCAGTACTTC. Combining the CDR3 with reference TRBV7-6 and TRBJ2-7 gives the whole variable domain GAGVSQSPRYKVTKRGQDVALRCDPISGHVSLYWYRQALGQGPEFLTYFNYEAQQDKSGLPNDRFSAERPEGSISTLTIQRTEQRDSAMYRCASSLGDKGYEQYFGPGTRLTVT.

The chain is built from TRBV28 and TRBJ2-7, with 9 bases that match TRBD1. The V segment lost 6 bases and the J segment 9 bases; nucleotides outside the gene matches: 15. Germline V CDR1 and CDR2: MDHEN, SYDVKM. CDR3 length equals 15 residues. The DNA of the CDR3 is TGTGCCAGCAGAACGAGAGGACAGGGGCGTCACGGGCAGTACTTC. Translated: CASRTRGQGRHGQYF.

There are many counts of this clonotype. This chain connects TRBV6-1 to TRBJ1-2; 7 nucleotides match TRBD1. V trimming: 6 bases; J trimming: 0 bases; junction bases outside the gene matches: 7. This CDR3 region has 15 residues. Germline assignment: CDR1 MNHNS and CDR2 SASEGT. In nucleotides, the CDR3 is TGTGCCAGCAGCCGCGGACAGGCAGCTAACTATGGCTACACCTTC. Its protein is CASSRGQAANYGYTF.

This clonotype was recorded many times. The chain links TRBV4-3 to TRBJ2-3; 7 positions match TRBD2. With 1 base clipped from V and 1 base from J, the junction kept 5 bases outside the gene matches. The CDR3 sequence is 16 residues long. The germline gives CDR1 LGHNA, CDR2 YSLEER. CDR3 sequence reads: CASSQGLSGGTDTQYF. The CDR3 DNA reads TGCGCCAGCAGCCAAGGCTTGAGCGGGGGCACAGATACGCAGTATTTT.

The rearrangement uses TRBV2 and TRBJ1-5, with D perhaps matching TRBD1 (6 bases). Germline V gene sequence: CDR1 SNHLY, CDR2 FYNNEI. The V end lost 6 bases, the J end lost 9 bases, and 15 bases lay between the germline ends. This CDR3 spans 13 amino acids. The DNA of the CDR3 is TGTGCCAGCAGACGGACAGAGACGGCGCCCCAGCATTTT. It encodes CASRRTETAPQHF. Drawing the rest from reference TRBV2 and TRBJ1-5, the complete variable domain is EPEVTQTPSHQVTQMGQEVILRCVPISNHLYFYWYRQILGQKVEFLVSFYNNEISEKSEIFDDQFSVERPDGSNFTLKIRSTKLEDSAMYFCASRRTETAPQHFGDGTRLSIL.

J is TRBJ1-6 and V is TRBV12-3 or TRBV12-4, with TRBD1 matching 10 bases. The CDR3 runs 18 residues. The junction had 16 bases not matched to a gene; V was cut back by 5 bases and J by 9 bases. This CDR3 reads CASSQGGLTGTGASPLHF. Here the CDR3 DNA reads TGTGCCAGCAGTCAGGGGGGGCTTACTGGGACAGGGGCTTCACCCCTCCACTTT.

By sample fraction, this clonotype is medium-sized. The CDR3 nucleotides read TGCGCCAGCAGTGAGACAGGGGGCTATGGCTACACCTTC. Amino acid sequence: CASSETGGYGYTF. The chain recombines TRBV10-1 with TRBJ1-2, with 8 bases fitting TRBD1. After removal of 2 bases from V and 4 bases from J, the junction contained 0 bases not matched to a gene. Germline assignment: CDR1 WNHNN and CDR2 SYGVQD (reference sequence). This CDR3 spans 13 amino acids.

This chain joins TRBV3-1 and TRBJ2-3, with D unresolved. The CDR3 extends over 15 amino acids. V was trimmed by 0 bases and J by 1 base, leaving 8 bases between them. Germline V gene data show CDR1 as LGHDT and CDR2 as YNNKEL (reference sequence). The CDR3 region is CASSQDMAGTDTQYF. The CDR3, as DNA: TGTGCCAGCAGCCAAGATATGGCAGGCACAGATACGCAGTATTTT.

This sequence joins TRBV24-1 and TRBJ1-1, with D unclear. Trimming took off 2 bases at V and 4 bases at J, with 4 bases between the two ends. CDR3 length: 12 residues. From germline, CDR1 is KGHDR and CDR2 SFDVKD. This CDR3 reads CATSDSGTEAFF. The CDR3 nucleotides are TGTGCCACCAGTGATTCCGGCACTGAAGCTTTCTTT.

This clonotype was counted only a few times. The CDR3: CATGRQENQPQHF. CDR3 in DNA: TGTGCCACCGGAAGACAGGAGAATCAGCCCCAGCATTTT. The chain couples TRBV15 to TRBJ1-5; a weak D match, TRBD1 (6 bases). CDR1 is LNHNV and CDR2 is YYDKDF in the germline V gene (reference sequence). Trimming removed 8 bases at V and 4 bases at J, with 12 bases between. The CDR3 extends over 13 amino acids.

This clonotype has a handful of counts. This chain joins TRBV5-1 and TRBJ1-6; a weak D match, TRBD1 (5 bases). CDR1 is SGHRS and CDR2 is YFSETQ in the germline V gene. V lost 5 bases and J lost 6, with 9 bases in between. The CDR3 runs to 13 residues. The CDR3 DNA is TGCGCCAGCAGTTCGGGGGGTAATTCACCCCTCCACTTT. This translates into CASSSGGNSPLHF.